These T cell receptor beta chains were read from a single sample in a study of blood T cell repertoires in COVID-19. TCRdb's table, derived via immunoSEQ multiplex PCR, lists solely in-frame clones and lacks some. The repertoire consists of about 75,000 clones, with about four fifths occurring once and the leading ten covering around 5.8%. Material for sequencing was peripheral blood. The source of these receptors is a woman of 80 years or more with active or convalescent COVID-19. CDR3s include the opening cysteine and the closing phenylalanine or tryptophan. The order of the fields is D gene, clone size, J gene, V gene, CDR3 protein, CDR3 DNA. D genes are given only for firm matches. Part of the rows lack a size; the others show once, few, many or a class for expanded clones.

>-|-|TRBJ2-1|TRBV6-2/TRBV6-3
CASSYVLGGNEQFF
TGTGCCAGCAGTTACGTCCTGGGGGGCAATGAGCAGTTCTTC
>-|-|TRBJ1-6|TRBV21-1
CASSNGGGQGSPLHF
TGTGCCAGCAGCAACGGGGGGGGGCAGGGGTCACCCCTCCACTTT
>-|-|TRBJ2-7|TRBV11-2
CASSTGLPYEQYF
TGTGCCAGCAGCACGGGACTTCCCTACGAGCAGTACTTC
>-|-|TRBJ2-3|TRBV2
CASSSGWTDTDTQYF
TGTGCCAGCAGTAGCGGCTGGACGGACACAGATACGCAGTATTTT
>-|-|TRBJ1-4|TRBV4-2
CASSRDRGNEKLFF
TGTGCCAGCAGCAGAGATCGGGGTAATGAAAAACTGTTTTTT
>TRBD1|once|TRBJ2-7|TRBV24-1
CATSPRQGYEQYF
TGTGCCACCAGTCCTCGACAGGGCTACGAGCAGTACTTC
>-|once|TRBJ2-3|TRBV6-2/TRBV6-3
CASSPRLVIKRDTQYF
TGTGCCAGCAGCCCGCGACTAGTGATCAAAAGGGATACGCAGTATTTT
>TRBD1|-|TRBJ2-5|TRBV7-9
CASSRDSLRTQYF
TGTGCCAGCAGCCGGGACAGCCTCCGGACCCAGTACTTC
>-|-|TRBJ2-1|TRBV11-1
CASSPDRVSSYNEQFF
TGTGCCAGCAGCCCCGACAGAGTTAGCTCCTACAATGAGCAGTTCTTC
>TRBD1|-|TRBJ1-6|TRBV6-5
CASKDRGSYNSPLHF
TGTGCCAGCAAGGACAGGGGTTCCTATAATTCACCCCTCCACTTT
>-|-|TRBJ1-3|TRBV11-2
CASSLSGGNTIYF
TGTGCCAGCAGCTTATCGGGAGGAAACACCATATATTTT
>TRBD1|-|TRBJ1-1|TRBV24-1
CATSDTGTGNTEAFF
TGTGCCACCAGTGATACCGGGACAGGGAACACTGAAGCTTTCTTT
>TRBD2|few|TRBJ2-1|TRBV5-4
CASSWGTSRHFF
TGTGCCAGCAGCTGGGGGACTAGCCGACACTTCTTC
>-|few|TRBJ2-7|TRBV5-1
CASSLNVARVDEQYF
TGCGCCAGCAGCTTGAATGTTGCCAGGGTCGACGAGCAGTACTTC
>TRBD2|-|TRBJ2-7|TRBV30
CEARGAYEQYF
TGTGAGGCCCGGGGGGCCTACGAGCAGTACTTC
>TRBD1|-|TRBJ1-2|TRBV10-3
CAISQAGGATNYGYTF
TGTGCCATCAGTCAAGCAGGGGGCGCGACTAACTATGGCTACACCTTC
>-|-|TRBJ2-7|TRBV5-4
CASSSRTYYEQYF
TGTGCCAGCAGCTCTAGGACATACTACGAGCAGTACTTC
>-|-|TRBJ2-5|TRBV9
CASSTNPGTLQETQYF
TGTGCCAGCAGCACAAATCCCGGGACACTCCAAGAGACCCAGTACTTC
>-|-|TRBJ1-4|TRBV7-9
CASSSKWDYPEKLFF
TGTGCCAGCAGCTCCAAATGGGACTATCCCGAAAAACTGTTTTTT
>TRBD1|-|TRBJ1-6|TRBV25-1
CASSEPGTGDSPLHF
TGTGCCAGCAGTGAACCGGGGACAGGGGATTCACCCCTCCACTTT
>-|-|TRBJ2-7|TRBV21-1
CASSKLPKHYEQYF
TGTGCCAGCAGCAAATTACCGAAACACTACGAGCAGTACTTC
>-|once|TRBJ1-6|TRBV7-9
CASSLDSNNSPLHF
TGTGCCAGCAGCTTAGACAGTAATAATTCACCCCTCCACTTT
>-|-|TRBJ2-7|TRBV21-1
CASSCRAAGSSYEQYF
TGTGCCAGCAGCTGTAGAGCAGCGGGATCCTCCTACGAGCAGTACTTC
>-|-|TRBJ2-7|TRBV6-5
CASSLNRVSGEQYF
TGTGCCAGCAGTTTGAACAGGGTATCAGGCGAGCAGTACTTC
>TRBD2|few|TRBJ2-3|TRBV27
CASSRLAVPRDTQYF
TGTGCCAGCAGCCGACTAGCGGTCCCCCGGGATACGCAGTATTTT
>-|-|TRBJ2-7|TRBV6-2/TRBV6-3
CASSLPLAYEQYF
TGTGCCAGCAGTCTACCCCTCGCCTACGAGCAGTACTTC
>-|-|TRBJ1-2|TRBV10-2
CASSGSTRHSYGYTF
TGCGCCAGCAGCGGCTCTACTCGACACTCCTATGGCTACACCTTC
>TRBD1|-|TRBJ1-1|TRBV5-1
CASSLGTGTRNTEAFF
TGCGCCAGCAGCCTAGGGACAGGGACTCGGAACACTGAAGCTTTCTTT
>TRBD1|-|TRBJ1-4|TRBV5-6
CASSGRDRGDEKLFF
TGTGCCAGCAGCGGACGGGACAGGGGGGATGAAAAACTGTTTTTT
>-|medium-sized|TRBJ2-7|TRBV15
CATSAGKREQYF
TGTGCCACCAGCGCGGGAAAGAGGGAGCAGTACTTC
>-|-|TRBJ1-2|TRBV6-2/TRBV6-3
CASSSGFGYTF
TGTGCCAGCAGTTCAGGGTTTGGCTACACCTTC
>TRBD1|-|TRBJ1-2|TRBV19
CASSIDLGTGRHYGYTF
TGTGCCAGTAGTATAGATTTAGGGACAGGTCGTCACTATGGCTACACCTTC
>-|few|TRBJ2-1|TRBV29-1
CSVSGQRYNEQFF
TGCAGCGTGTCCGGACAGCGCTACAATGAGCAGTTCTTC
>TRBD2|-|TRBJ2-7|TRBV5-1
CASSLEGSGRRGGINEQYF
TGCGCCAGCAGCTTGGAGGGTAGCGGGAGACGTGGGGGGATTAACGAGCAGTACTTC
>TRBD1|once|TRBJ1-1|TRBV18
CASSSRGIDTEAFF
TGTGCCAGCTCCTCCAGGGGGATCGACACTGAAGCTTTCTTT
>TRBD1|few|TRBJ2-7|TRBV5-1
CASKNPGTGAYEQYF
TGCGCCAGCAAAAACCCCGGGACAGGGGCCTACGAGCAGTACTTC
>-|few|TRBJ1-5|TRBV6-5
CASTETGGQPQHF
TGTGCCAGCACAGAGACAGGTGGACAGCCCCAGCATTTT
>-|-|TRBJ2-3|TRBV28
CASSRTRGVWDTQYF
TGTGCCAGCAGTCGCACCAGGGGAGTATGGGATACGCAGTATTTT
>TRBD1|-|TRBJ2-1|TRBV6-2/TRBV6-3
CASSYSRTGEKYNEQFF
TGTGCCAGCAGTTACTCTAGGACAGGGGAGAAATACAATGAGCAGTTCTTC
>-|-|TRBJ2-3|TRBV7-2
CASSLALRDTQYF
TGTGCCAGCAGCTTAGCCCTAAGAGATACGCAGTATTTT
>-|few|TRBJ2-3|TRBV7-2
CASRGRTDTQYF
TGTGCCAGCAGGGGGCGCACAGATACGCAGTATTTT
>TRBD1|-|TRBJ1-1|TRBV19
CASSRIGQGVGAFF
TGTGCCAGTAGTAGAATAGGACAGGGGGTCGGTGCTTTCTTT
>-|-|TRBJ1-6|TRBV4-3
CASSQGPTAYSSYNSPLHF
TGCGCCAGCAGCCAAGGCCCGACGGCCTACAGCTCCTATAATTCACCCCTCCACTTT
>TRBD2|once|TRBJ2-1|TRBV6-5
CASRRLAGNNEQFF
TGTGCCAGCAGGCGACTAGCGGGAAACAATGAGCAGTTCTTC
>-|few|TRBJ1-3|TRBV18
CASSPQYAGAGNTIYF
TGTGCCAGCTCACCACAATATGCAGGGGCTGGAAACACCATATATTTT
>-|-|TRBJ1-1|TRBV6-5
CASSYSFRGRTTEAFF
TGTGCCAGCAGTTACTCGTTCAGGGGAAGGACCACTGAAGCTTTCTTT
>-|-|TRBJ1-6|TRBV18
CASSPSTGSSNSPLHF
TGTGCCAGCTCACCCAGCACGGGGAGCTCAAATTCACCCCTCCACTTT
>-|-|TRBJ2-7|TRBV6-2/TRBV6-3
CASSYLANPSREQYF
TGTGCCAGCAGTTACTTGGCTAACCCTTCGCGGGAGCAGTACTTC
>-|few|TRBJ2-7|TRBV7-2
CASSLVTTDEQYF
TGTGCCAGCAGCTTAGTGACTACCGACGAGCAGTACTTC
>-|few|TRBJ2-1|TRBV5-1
CASRSNYNEQFF
TGCGCCAGCCGCTCTAACTACAATGAGCAGTTCTTC
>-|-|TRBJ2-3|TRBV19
CASSIIGGPKGDTQYF
TGTGCCAGTAGTATCATCGGGGGGCCTAAGGGAGATACGCAGTATTTT
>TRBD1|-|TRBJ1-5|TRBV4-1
CASSQDQGTGIMGSNQPQHF
TGCGCCAGCAGCCAAGATCAGGGGACAGGGATCATGGGGAGCAATCAGCCCCAGCATTTT